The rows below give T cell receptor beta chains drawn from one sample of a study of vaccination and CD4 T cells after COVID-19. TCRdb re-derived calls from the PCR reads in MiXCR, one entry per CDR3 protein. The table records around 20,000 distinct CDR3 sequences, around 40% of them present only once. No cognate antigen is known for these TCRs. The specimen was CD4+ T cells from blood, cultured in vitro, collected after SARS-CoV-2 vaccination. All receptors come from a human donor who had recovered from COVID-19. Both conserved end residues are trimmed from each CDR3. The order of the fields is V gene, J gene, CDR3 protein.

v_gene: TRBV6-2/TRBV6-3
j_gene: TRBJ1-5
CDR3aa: ASRYISNQSQH

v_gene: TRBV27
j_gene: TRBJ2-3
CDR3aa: ASREGYTQY

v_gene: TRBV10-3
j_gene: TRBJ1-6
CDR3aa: AISESEGAMPNSPLH

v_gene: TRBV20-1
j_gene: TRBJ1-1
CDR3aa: SASPGGEDTEAF

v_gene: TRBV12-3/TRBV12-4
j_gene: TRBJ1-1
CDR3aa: ASSKWGAEAF

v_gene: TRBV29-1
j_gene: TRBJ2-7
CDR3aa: SVSRGFTYEQY

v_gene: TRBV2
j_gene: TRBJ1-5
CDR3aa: ASSDLERSGQPQH

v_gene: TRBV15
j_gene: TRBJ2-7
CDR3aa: ATSRDLAGGRYEQY

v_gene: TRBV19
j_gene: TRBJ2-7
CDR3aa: ASSIAQGEQY

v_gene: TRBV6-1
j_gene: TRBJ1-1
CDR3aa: ASSEQGRGSEAF

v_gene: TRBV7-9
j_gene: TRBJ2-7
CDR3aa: ASSHRDRNYEQY

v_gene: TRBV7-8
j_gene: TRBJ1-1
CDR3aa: ASSWGGGTEAF

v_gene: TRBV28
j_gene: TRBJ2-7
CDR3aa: ASSLFQGAAYEQY

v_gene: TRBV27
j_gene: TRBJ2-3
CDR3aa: ASSNPGQGTDTQY

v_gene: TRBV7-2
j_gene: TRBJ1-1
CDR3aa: ASSLAAGMGTEAF

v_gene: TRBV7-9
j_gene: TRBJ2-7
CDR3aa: ASSQSLIRAGKADEQY

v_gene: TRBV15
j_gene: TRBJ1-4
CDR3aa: ATSRDRNEKLF

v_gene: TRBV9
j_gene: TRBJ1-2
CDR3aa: ASSVEVGHGYT

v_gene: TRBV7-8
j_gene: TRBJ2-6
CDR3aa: ASSWMGLAGVAGANVLT

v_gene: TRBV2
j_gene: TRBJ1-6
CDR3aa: ATNDRGLMDSPLH

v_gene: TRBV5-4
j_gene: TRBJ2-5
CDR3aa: ASSPPRTGQETQY

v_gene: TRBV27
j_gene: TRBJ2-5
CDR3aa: ASSPGQGKETQY

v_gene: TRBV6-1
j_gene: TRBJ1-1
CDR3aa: ASSLVPPGTALNTEAF

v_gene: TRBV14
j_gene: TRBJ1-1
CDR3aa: ASSPFPGQEAF

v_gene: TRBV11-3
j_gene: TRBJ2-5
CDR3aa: ASSLVSNRGRETQY

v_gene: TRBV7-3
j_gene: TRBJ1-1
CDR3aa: ASSKFTGTEAF

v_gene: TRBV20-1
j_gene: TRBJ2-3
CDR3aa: SAARGLAGDTDTQY

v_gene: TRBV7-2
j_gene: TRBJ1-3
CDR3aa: ASSLAWGLSGNTIY

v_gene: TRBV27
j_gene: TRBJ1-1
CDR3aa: ASTYSGGAGEAF

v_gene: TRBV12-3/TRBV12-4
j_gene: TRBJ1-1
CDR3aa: ASSLSGYEAF

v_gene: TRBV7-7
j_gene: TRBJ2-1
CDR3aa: ASSLLLGQGLF

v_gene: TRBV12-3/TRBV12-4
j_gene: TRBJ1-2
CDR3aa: ASSITGHGYT